These T cell receptor beta chains were read from a single sample in a study of blood T cells in healthy people across ages. From the 5' RACE reads, TCRdb called clonotypes with MiXCR, one entry per CDR3 protein. The sample has 660,000 or so distinct CDR3 sequences, 58% seen once. The material sequenced was blood. These receptors were taken from a man aged 60 to 69 in good health. CDR3s include the opening cysteine and the closing phenylalanine or tryptophan. A D gene is named only where the DNA matches it firmly. Not all rows give a size; the values are once, few, many and, for expanded clones, a class.

NA	NA	TRBV11-2	TRBJ1-2	14	CASSLDGRVGGYTF	TGTGCCAGCAGCTTAGATGGAAGGGTTGGTGGCTACACCTTC
NA	many	TRBV9	TRBJ1-2	15	CASSVIQSPNYGYTF	TGTGCCAGCAGCGTAATACAGTCCCCTAACTATGGCTACACCTTC
TRBD1	NA	TRBV12-3/TRBV12-4	TRBJ2-5	13	CASSGQGSETQYF	TGTGCCAGCAGTGGACAGGGGTCAGAGACCCAGTACTTC
NA	NA	TRBV5-1	TRBJ1-2	16	CASSPNPRQVSYGYTF	TGCGCCAGCAGCCCCAACCCAAGACAGGTTTCCTATGGCTACACCTTC
TRBD1	NA	TRBV18	TRBJ2-6	18	CASSPRDSRASGANVLTF	TGTGCCAGCTCACCTCGGGACAGCCGCGCATCTGGGGCCAACGTCCTGACTTTC
NA	NA	TRBV6-1	TRBJ2-7	13	CASSEVKKDEQYF	TGTGCCAGCAGTGAGGTTAAAAAGGACGAGCAGTACTTC
NA	few	TRBV5-1	TRBJ2-1	12	CASSLAGTEQFF	TGCGCCAGCAGCCTTGCCGGGACTGAGCAGTTCTTC
TRBD1	NA	TRBV29-1	TRBJ1-5	14	CSVPGTGTDQPQHF	TGCAGCGTCCCTGGGACAGGGACGGATCAGCCCCAGCATTTT
TRBD2	NA	TRBV2	TRBJ2-5	13	CASRDSGGETQYF	TGTGCCAGCAGAGATAGCGGGGGTGAGACCCAGTACTTC
NA	few	TRBV21-1	TRBJ2-3	13	CASGALRQDTQYF	TGTGCCAGCGGAGCCTTGAGGCAAGATACGCAGTATTTT
NA	few	TRBV4-2	TRBJ1-6	16	CASSQEKNLRGSPLHF	TGTGCCAGCAGCCAAGAAAAAAATCTCCGGGGTTCACCCCTCCACTTT
NA	NA	TRBV9	TRBJ2-1	14	CASSVRPSSNEQFF	TGTGCCAGCAGCGTTAGACCGTCGAGCAATGAGCAGTTCTTC
TRBD2	NA	TRBV20-1	TRBJ2-5	14	CSPGTSAEQETQYF	TGCAGTCCGGGGACTAGCGCCGAACAAGAGACCCAGTACTTC
NA	few	TRBV6-6	TRBJ1-2	11	CASSTLGGYTF	TGTGCCAGCAGTACCCTGGGGGGCTACACCTTC
NA	NA	TRBV4-1	TRBJ2-7	14	CAGSQRETSYEQYF	TGCGCCGGCAGCCAACGGGAGACCTCCTACGAGCAGTACTTC
NA	NA	TRBV10-3	TRBJ1-2	15	CAISDERGPAHGYTF	TGTGCCATCAGTGATGAGAGGGGTCCGGCCCATGGCTACACCTTC
NA	few	TRBV29-1	TRBJ1-1	11	CSGRLSTEAFF	TGCAGCGGGCGTTTGTCCACTGAAGCTTTCTTT
TRBD2	NA	TRBV4-2	TRBJ2-2	17	CASSLGTSGGSGGELFF	TGTGCCAGCAGCCTCGGGACTAGCGGGGGGTCTGGCGGGGAGCTGTTTTTT
NA	NA	TRBV4-1	TRBJ2-3	16	CASSQGRGEGRDTQYF	TGCGCCAGCAGCCAAGGGAGGGGAGAGGGAAGAGATACGCAGTATTTT
NA	once	TRBV10-3	TRBJ2-3	13	CAISGTATDTQYF	TGTGCCATCAGTGGGACAGCCACAGATACGCAGTATTTT
NA	NA	TRBV29-1	TRBJ2-2	13	CSVSPTGSGELFF	TGCAGCGTTTCCCCGACAGGTTCCGGGGAGCTGTTTTTT
NA	NA	TRBV5-1	TRBJ1-1	16	CASSLTGGQINTEAFF	TGCGCCAGCAGCTTGACGGGTGGGCAGATAAACACTGAAGCTTTCTTT
NA	NA	TRBV20-1	TRBJ2-1	14	CSASGIEPKNEQFF	TGCAGTGCTAGCGGGATAGAGCCTAAAAATGAGCAGTTCTTC
NA	NA	TRBV28	TRBJ1-2	15	CASRRDTATNYGYTF	TGTGCCAGCAGACGGGACACCGCAACTAACTATGGCTACACCTTC
NA	NA	TRBV3-1	TRBJ1-6	15	CASRYATSRNSPLHF	TGTGCCAGCAGATACGCCACTTCGCGTAATTCACCCCTCCACTTT
NA	few	TRBV2	TRBJ1-5	13	CASKVGSNQPQHF	TGTGCCAGCAAGGTCGGGAGCAACCAGCCCCAGCATTTT
NA	NA	TRBV27	TRBJ2-1	14	CASSETGRHNEQFF	TGTGCCAGCAGTGAGACAGGGAGGCACAATGAGCAGTTCTTC
NA	NA	TRBV12-3/TRBV12-4	TRBJ2-3	14	CASISREVPDTQYF	TGTGCCAGCATTTCAAGGGAAGTCCCAGATACGCAGTATTTT
NA	NA	TRBV6-5	TRBJ2-3	14	CAGKTRSSTDTQYF	TGTGCCGGCAAGACAAGATCTAGCACAGATACGCAGTATTTT
NA	NA	TRBV27	TRBJ2-6	17	CASSQGSGGEVANVLTF	TGTGCCAGCAGTCAGGGGTCGGGGGGAGAGGTGGCCAACGTCCTGACTTTC
NA	few	TRBV20-1	TRBJ1-2	13	CSARPGTNYGYTF	TGCAGTGCTAGACCGGGGACTAACTATGGCTACACCTTC
NA	NA	TRBV10-3	TRBJ1-4	14	CAISEGGDKEKLFF	TGTGCCATCAGTGAAGGGGGTGATAAGGAAAAACTGTTTTTT
TRBD2	NA	TRBV4-2	TRBJ2-1	15	CASSQASGGENEQFF	TGTGCCAGCAGCCAGGCTAGCGGGGGGGAGAATGAGCAGTTCTTC
NA	once	TRBV20-1	TRBJ2-1	18	CSASSPGAARETYNEQFF	TGCAGTGCTAGTTCCCCAGGGGCAGCTCGAGAAACCTACAATGAGCAGTTCTTC
NA	NA	TRBV13	TRBJ2-7	15	CASSLLQQGTNEQYF	TGTGCCAGCAGCCTACTTCAGCAGGGGACAAACGAGCAGTACTTC
NA	NA	TRBV12-3/TRBV12-4	TRBJ2-3	12	CASATSTDTQYF	TGTGCCAGCGCAACTAGCACAGATACGCAGTATTTT
NA	few	TRBV7-2	TRBJ2-7	15	CASSLFPGNPNEQYF	TGTGCCAGCAGCTTATTCCCCGGGAACCCTAACGAGCAGTACTTC
TRBD2	NA	TRBV7-9	TRBJ2-1	17	CASSLGLAGGPFDEQFF	TGTGCCAGCAGCTTAGGGCTAGCGGGGGGGCCTTTTGATGAGCAGTTCTTC
TRBD2	NA	TRBV5-1	TRBJ2-7	14	CASQLGGASYEQYF	TGCGCCAGCCAACTCGGGGGGGCCAGTTACGAGCAGTACTTC
TRBD1	NA	TRBV25-1	TRBJ1-4	14	CASSDDRANEKLFF	TGTGCCAGCAGTGACGACAGGGCTAATGAAAAACTGTTTTTT
TRBD2	NA	TRBV6-5	TRBJ2-3	16	CASSYSTSPSTDTQYF	TGTGCCAGCAGTTACTCGACTAGCCCGAGTACAGATACGCAGTATTTT
NA	NA	TRBV7-8	TRBJ2-1	15	CASTETGSRHNEQFF	TGTGCCAGCACGGAGACCGGATCTAGGCACAATGAGCAGTTCTTC
TRBD1	NA	TRBV5-6	TRBJ1-2	14	CASSSATGEYGYTF	TGTGCCAGCAGCTCAGCGACAGGGGAGTATGGCTACACCTTC
NA	NA	TRBV12-3/TRBV12-4	TRBJ2-7	14	CASSLRGVSYEQYF	TGTGCCAGCAGTTTGAGGGGTGTCTCCTACGAGCAGTACTTC
NA	NA	TRBV6-5	TRBJ2-5	14	CASSYSNNVETQYF	TGTGCCAGCAGTTACTCCAACAATGTAGAGACCCAGTACTTC
NA	NA	TRBV5-1	TRBJ1-1	16	CASSLAFGTSGTEAFF	TGCGCCAGCAGCTTGGCATTTGGGACATCGGGCACTGAAGCTTTCTTT